This TCR beta chain appears in the sequencing data of a study of T cells in Graves' hyperthyroidism and ophthalmopathy. Amplification yielded TCR beta CDR3 regions, with RNA transcripts as the source. RT-PCR in the first round (using the HTBI primer set) targeted the TCR CDR3. TCRdb re-called the multiplex PCR reads through MiXCR, storing one row per CDR3 protein. The data hold 660,000 or so distinct CDR3 sequences, with about 20% observed a single time. The trim removed 6 bases at V and 15 bases at J, leaving 7 bases unmatched. The CDR3 spans 13 residues. Germline V lookup: CDR1 MDHEN, CDR2 SYDVKM. Orbital computed tomography, thyroid ultrasound, serum thyroxine and TRAb, and clinical symptoms together informed the diagnoses.

This TCR derives from a man aged 30-40 years with Graves' ophthalmopathy. This chain joins TRBV28 and TRBJ2-1, with TRBD2 matching over 14 bases. Sequencing was done on a sample of blood. CDR3 DNA sequence: TGTGCCAGCAGGGGACTAGCGGGAGTTTCATGGTTCTTC. Encoded protein: CASRGLAGVSWFF.